The clone carrying this TCR beta chain was counted ten times or more. This specimen comes from a study of regulatory T cells in long-lasting Graves disease. Building of the TCR beta libraries involved iRepertoire HTBI primers and Arm-PCR of CDR3 regions. MiXCR, applied by TCRdb to the multiplex PCR reads, yields one record per CDR3 protein. The table lists around 400,000 distinct CDR3 sequences, about 11% of them singletons. The sample's time point: newly diagnosed GD, antithyroid drugs for less than 3 months. With RNA extracted from PBMCs as input, the TCR library was made. Those enrolled as patients came out of an endocrinology department in Xi'an, China. The CDR3 is 15 residues long. CDR1 SGHTA and CDR2 FQGNSA come from the germline V gene. The V segment lost 5 bases and the J segment 6 bases; nucleotides outside the gene matches: 10. These same data were also listed under a study on T cells in Graves' hyperthyroidism and ophthalmopathy.

This TCR was recovered from a woman between 18 and 29 years old with Graves disease. The genes are TRBV7-2 and TRBJ1-5; 7 bases align to TRBD1. Material: peripheral blood mononuclear cells (PBMCs), obtained at new diagnosis, from a patient treated with antithyroid drugs. Written as DNA, the CDR3 is TGTGCCAGCAGCGACCGTAGGGGGCACAGTCAGCCCCAGCATTTT. Protein sequence: CASSDRRGHSQPQHF.